The entry below gives a single T cell receptor (beta chain) sequence along with its context. Its binding antigen is unknown. No base quality values were provided; no much bigger clone lies one nucleotide off. The entry originates in a study of beta chain features in type 1 diabetes (dated by TCRdb to 2017 to 2018). Regarding the complete study: Patients and healthy donors did not differ in mean age, gender distribution, total cell number or subset yield. Across all samples, about 110 million sorted cells were examined, and cell number per subset correlated strongly with RNA yield. In the study, recently diagnosed type 1 diabetes patients and matched healthy donors were compared on the TCRB repertoires of their sorted circulating CD4+ T cell subsets. Regulatory and stem cell-like memory subsets were isolated from only 8 patients and roughly eight healthy donors, whereas naive and central memory subsets came from all 30 or so donors.

All of the isolated RNA was reverse transcribed with the High Capacity cDNA Reverse Transcription Kit, so expressed TCRB transcripts were sequenced. Naive, central memory and regulatory T cell samples underwent deep immunoSEQ sequencing, averaging about 3.57 million total reads per sample. Sorted cells were lysed in RLT buffer, and RNA was extracted using DNase-treated RNeasy Micro or Mini kits according to cell number. To prevent cross-contamination, each cell subset was processed individually, whereas patient and healthy donor samples were processed jointly. TCRB sequences were amplified from cDNA with the immunoSEQ multiplex PCR, producing 87-bp fragments spanning the CDR3 region. Sequencing of the amplicons was done on the Illumina HiSeq platform. Per the original workflow: Synthetic template baselines were used to correct PCR bias computationally, reads within Hamming distance 2 were collapsed together, and singletons that could not be merged were discarded. Reads were aligned against IMGT to assign V, D and J genes, CDR3 length and insertions or deletions at six rearrangement sites. Within each subset, clonotype counts were normalized to sorted cell number, and only after that were true diversity and Gini coefficients computed with the tcR R package. Repertoire sharing was quantified using the overlap coefficient calculated on TCRB nucleotide sequences. The table was pulled from immuneACCESS by TCRdb, which kept in-frame rearrangements only. Such tables lose some clones; where checked, under half of the loss comes from unresolved V genes, and the rest has no known cause. The V and J calls and clone size were taken over from that table, and D and trimming were inferred from the DNA. The sample includes approximately 160,000 clones, with approximately 10% observed a single time. The ten biggest clones cover roughly 0.45% of the sample.

Each donor gave one peripheral blood draw, averaging about 100 mL, which was collected into heparinised tubes. A BD FACSAria II and a panel including CD45RO, CCR7, CD25, CD127, CD95 and CD27 were used to sort naive, central memory, regulatory and stem cell-like memory CD4+ T cells. Every sorted population had a purity above 95%. PBMCs were separated immediately by Lymphoprep density gradient centrifugation and were stained directly, without being cultured. To minimize batch effects, samples were stained and sorted in pairs, one healthy donor with one patient per experiment. From the cysteine through the phenylalanine, the CDR3 covers 15 amino acids. Only CDR3 DNA is held: 45 bases, read in frame from base 1. Based on the germline V gene, the CDR1 and CDR2 sequences are SGHTA and FQGNSA. Relative to germline, V is missing 5 bases and J is missing 10 bases, with 13 bases of the junction outside any gene match.

Study-level results and caveats: At VDJ recombination sites, patients with type 1 diabetes made fewer insertions and deleted more nucleotides, a pattern implying thymic rearrangement abnormalities. PCR might favor shorter templates, but patient and control samples were amplified and corrected together, so any skew would affect both groups equally. Naive, central memory and regulatory TCRB repertoires appeared more similar among patients than among healthy donors. In all four CD4+ subsets, TCRB CDR3 length was moderately but significantly shorter in type 1 diabetes patients. Only small numbers of individuals were included in the HLA sub-analyses, which left unresolved whether HLA type had any influence on TCRB rearrangement. Because cDNA was sequenced instead of genomic DNA, activated cells with high expression could be over-represented, although the groups did not differ in activation or CD3 levels.

The sequenced material came from central memory CD4+ T cells from blood. This sequence uses TRBV7-2 and TRBJ2-1; 8 bases in between match TRBD2. The TCR sequence derives from a man aged 25-40 years with type 1 diabetes. The CDR3 in this case is CASSRGTSRLGEQFF. The sequence in DNA is TGTGCCAGCAGCCGCGGGACTAGTCGGTTGGGCGAGCAGTTCTTC.